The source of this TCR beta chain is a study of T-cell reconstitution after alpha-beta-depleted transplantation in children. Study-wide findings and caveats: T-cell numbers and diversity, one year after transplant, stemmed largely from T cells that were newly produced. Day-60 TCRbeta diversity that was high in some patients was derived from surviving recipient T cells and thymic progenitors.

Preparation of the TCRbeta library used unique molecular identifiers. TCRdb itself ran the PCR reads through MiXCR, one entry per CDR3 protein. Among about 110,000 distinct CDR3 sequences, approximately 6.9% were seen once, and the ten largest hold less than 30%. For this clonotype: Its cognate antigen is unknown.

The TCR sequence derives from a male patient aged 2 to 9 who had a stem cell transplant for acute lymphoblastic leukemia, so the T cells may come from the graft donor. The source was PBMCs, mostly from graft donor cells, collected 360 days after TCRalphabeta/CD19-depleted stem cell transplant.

The CDR3 coding sequence is TGTGCCAGCAGCCTCTCCAGCGCCGGCACCGGGGAGCTGTTTTTT. Protein sequence: CASSLSSAGTGELFF. The chain joins TRBV14 to TRBJ2-2; no clear D. V was cut by 4 bases and J by 4 bases, with 13 bases left in between. The CDR3 spans 15 residues. Germline assignment: CDR1 SGHDN and CDR2 FVKESK. Drawing the rest from reference TRBV14 and TRBJ2-2, the complete variable domain is EAGVTQFPSHSVIEKGQTVTLRCDPISGHDNLYWYRRVMGKEIKFLLHFVKESKQDESGMPNNRFLAERTGGTYSTLKVQPAELEDSGVYFCASSLSSAGTGELFFGEGSRLTVL.